A selection of T cell receptor beta chains follows, all from one sample in a study of T cells after yellow fever vaccination. TCRdb recomputed calls from the 5' RACE reads with MiXCR, one row per CDR3 protein. In the table there are 300,000 to 400,000 distinct CDR3 sequences, around 12% of which are singletons. Source: CD4+ T cells sorted from PBMCs, taken 15 days after the yellow fever booster vaccination. These receptors all come from a young man who received the YFV17D yellow fever vaccine. Each CDR3 is given with its conserved first and last residue. A D gene is named only where the DNA matches it firmly. Not all rows give a size; the values are once, few, many and, for expanded clones, a class.

j_call: TRBJ2-5; v_call: TRBV12-3/TRBV12-4; clone_size: few; d_call: TRBD2; cdr3_aa: CASTGGQETQYF; cdr3_nt: TGTGCCAGCACGGGGGGCCAAGAGACCCAGTACTTC
j_call: TRBJ2-3; v_call: TRBV4-2; clone_size: .; d_call: TRBD2; cdr3_aa: CASSQGRAGATDTQYF; cdr3_nt: TGTGCCAGCAGCCAAGGTCGAGCGGGGGCCACAGATACGCAGTATTTT
j_call: TRBJ2-1; v_call: TRBV18; clone_size: few; d_call: TRBD1; cdr3_aa: CASSPRQGVLYEQFF; cdr3_nt: TGTGCCAGCTCACCACGCCAGGGGGTCCTTTATGAGCAGTTCTTC
j_call: TRBJ2-7; v_call: TRBV20-1; clone_size: few; d_call: TRBD1; cdr3_aa: CSAPGQGPYEQYF; cdr3_nt: TGCAGTGCGCCGGGACAGGGACCCTACGAGCAGTACTTC
j_call: TRBJ2-7; v_call: TRBV29-1; clone_size: few; d_call: TRBD1; cdr3_aa: CSVPGQGDYEQYF; cdr3_nt: TGCAGCGTACCCGGACAGGGGGACTACGAGCAGTACTTC
j_call: TRBJ1-1; v_call: TRBV4-3; clone_size: many; d_call: .; cdr3_aa: CASSQETGNTEAFF; cdr3_nt: TGCGCCAGCAGCCAAGAGACAGGGAACACTGAAGCTTTCTTT
j_call: TRBJ2-2; v_call: TRBV29-1; clone_size: few; d_call: TRBD2; cdr3_aa: CSVVFQGGNGELFF; cdr3_nt: TGCAGCGTTGTATTCCAGGGAGGGAACGGGGAGCTGTTTTTT
j_call: TRBJ2-5; v_call: TRBV4-1; clone_size: many; d_call: TRBD2; cdr3_aa: CASRRTSGGRQETQYF; cdr3_nt: TGCGCCAGCAGGAGGACTAGCGGGGGGCGCCAAGAGACCCAGTACTTC
j_call: TRBJ2-5; v_call: TRBV25-1; clone_size: .; d_call: TRBD2; cdr3_aa: CASSASGRETQYF; cdr3_nt: TGTGCCAGCAGCGCTAGCGGTCGAGAGACCCAGTACTTC
j_call: TRBJ2-2; v_call: TRBV5-6; clone_size: few; d_call: TRBD2; cdr3_aa: CASSLSLAGGATGELFF; cdr3_nt: TGTGCCAGCAGCTTGTCCCTAGCGGGGGGAGCCACCGGGGAGCTGTTTTTT
j_call: TRBJ1-1; v_call: TRBV18; clone_size: few; d_call: TRBD1; cdr3_aa: CASFRTGGTEAFF; cdr3_nt: TGTGCCAGCTTCCGGACAGGGGGTACTGAAGCTTTCTTT
j_call: TRBJ2-3; v_call: TRBV7-9; clone_size: many; d_call: .; cdr3_aa: CASSREDTQYF; cdr3_nt: TGTGCCAGCTCTCGGGAAGATACGCAGTATTTT
j_call: TRBJ2-3; v_call: TRBV5-1; clone_size: .; d_call: TRBD2; cdr3_aa: CASSLAGGPRPDTQYF; cdr3_nt: TGCGCCAGCTCCCTAGCGGGGGGTCCGAGGCCAGATACGCAGTATTTT
j_call: TRBJ1-6; v_call: TRBV12-3/TRBV12-4; clone_size: .; d_call: .; cdr3_aa: CASSLLRSGWDSPLHF; cdr3_nt: TGTGCCAGCAGTTTACTCAGGAGCGGTTGGGATTCACCCCTCCACTTT
j_call: TRBJ2-3; v_call: TRBV5-1; clone_size: .; d_call: .; cdr3_aa: CASSTDVSTDTQYF; cdr3_nt: TGCGCCAGCAGCACGGACGTAAGCACAGATACGCAGTATTTT
j_call: TRBJ2-7; v_call: TRBV5-1; clone_size: .; d_call: TRBD2; cdr3_aa: CASSLRGAGTYEQYF; cdr3_nt: TGCGCCAGCAGCTTGCGGGGAGCGGGGACCTACGAGCAGTACTTC
j_call: TRBJ1-6; v_call: TRBV7-3; clone_size: many; d_call: .; cdr3_aa: CASSPDYNSPLHF; cdr3_nt: TGTGCCAGCAGCCCAGACTATAATTCACCCCTCCACTTT
j_call: TRBJ2-3; v_call: TRBV4-1; clone_size: many; d_call: .; cdr3_aa: CASSLSPGAPLGSTDTQYF; cdr3_nt: TGCGCCAGCAGCCTTTCCCCGGGGGCGCCTCTAGGTAGCACAGATACGCAGTATTTT
j_call: TRBJ1-1; v_call: TRBV6-1; clone_size: .; d_call: .; cdr3_aa: CASSEYDTEAFF; cdr3_nt: TGTGCCAGCAGTGAATACGACACTGAAGCTTTCTTT
j_call: TRBJ1-5; v_call: TRBV12-3/TRBV12-4; clone_size: .; d_call: .; cdr3_aa: CASSLLWVGGQPQHF; cdr3_nt: TGTGCCAGCAGTTTATTATGGGTCGGTGGCCAGCCCCAGCATTTT
j_call: TRBJ2-5; v_call: TRBV6-2/TRBV6-3; clone_size: .; d_call: .; cdr3_aa: CASSKHRDGQYQETQYF; cdr3_nt: TGTGCCAGCAGCAAACACCGGGACGGACAGTACCAAGAGACCCAGTACTTC
j_call: TRBJ2-2; v_call: TRBV10-3; clone_size: .; d_call: TRBD1; cdr3_aa: CAISGTGANTGELFF; cdr3_nt: TGTGCCATCAGTGGGACAGGGGCGAACACCGGGGAGCTGTTTTTT
j_call: TRBJ2-3; v_call: TRBV5-1; clone_size: .; d_call: .; cdr3_aa: CASGTASTDTQYF; cdr3_nt: TGCGCCAGCGGGACTGCGAGCACAGATACGCAGTATTTT
j_call: TRBJ2-2; v_call: TRBV7-9; clone_size: few; d_call: TRBD1; cdr3_aa: CASSFRRGLTGELFF; cdr3_nt: TGTGCCAGCAGCTTCCGCAGGGGGCTAACCGGGGAGCTGTTTTTT
j_call: TRBJ2-1; v_call: TRBV5-4; clone_size: few; d_call: TRBD2; cdr3_aa: CASSPGLGKSRSYNEQFF; cdr3_nt: TGTGCCAGCAGCCCGGGACTAGGGAAGTCCCGCTCCTACAATGAGCAGTTCTTC
j_call: TRBJ1-2; v_call: TRBV20-1; clone_size: .; d_call: .; cdr3_aa: CSAYGAPANYGYTF; cdr3_nt: TGCAGTGCTTACGGGGCGCCGGCCAACTATGGCTACACCTTC
j_call: TRBJ2-1; v_call: TRBV19; clone_size: few; d_call: TRBD2; cdr3_aa: CASSMTSGGTYNEQFF; cdr3_nt: TGTGCCAGTAGTATGACTAGCGGGGGTACCTACAATGAGCAGTTCTTC
j_call: TRBJ2-7; v_call: TRBV7-6; clone_size: .; d_call: .; cdr3_aa: CASSLTRDRSYEQYF; cdr3_nt: TGTGCCAGCAGCTTAACCAGGGATCGGTCCTACGAGCAGTACTTC
j_call: TRBJ1-6; v_call: TRBV7-2; clone_size: few; d_call: TRBD1; cdr3_aa: CASSLGPTGDSYNSPLHF; cdr3_nt: TGTGCCAGCAGCTTAGGCCCTACAGGGGACTCCTATAATTCACCCCTCCACTTT
j_call: TRBJ2-6; v_call: TRBV23-1; clone_size: few; d_call: .; cdr3_aa: CASGTLERTSGANVLTF; cdr3_nt: TGCGCCAGCGGGACCTTGGAGAGAACCTCTGGGGCCAACGTCCTGACTTTC
j_call: TRBJ1-3; v_call: TRBV5-4; clone_size: .; d_call: .; cdr3_aa: CASSLDSYGNTIYF; cdr3_nt: TGTGCCAGCAGCCTCGACAGTTATGGAAACACCATATATTTT
j_call: TRBJ2-3; v_call: TRBV20-1; clone_size: few; d_call: .; cdr3_aa: CSAASLADTQYF; cdr3_nt: TGCAGTGCTGCTAGTCTAGCAGATACGCAGTATTTT
j_call: TRBJ1-3; v_call: TRBV4-2; clone_size: few; d_call: .; cdr3_aa: CASSQDFRSSSGNTIYF; cdr3_nt: TGTGCCAGCAGCCAAGATTTTCGGTCGAGCTCTGGAAACACCATATATTTT
j_call: TRBJ1-2; v_call: TRBV12-3/TRBV12-4; clone_size: .; d_call: TRBD1; cdr3_aa: CATSPGQGAGGYTF; cdr3_nt: TGTGCCACCTCCCCGGGACAGGGGGCGGGTGGCTACACCTTC
j_call: TRBJ1-5; v_call: TRBV11-2; clone_size: few; d_call: .; cdr3_aa: CASSLDGVFQHF; cdr3_nt: TGTGCCAGCAGCTTAGACGGAGTTTTTCAGCATTTT
j_call: TRBJ1-6; v_call: TRBV2; clone_size: .; d_call: .; cdr3_aa: CASSAEQGSHSPLHF; cdr3_nt: TGTGCCAGCAGTGCAGAACAGGGAAGTCATTCACCCCTCCACTTT
j_call: TRBJ1-6; v_call: TRBV6-5; clone_size: few; d_call: TRBD1; cdr3_aa: CASSFVDRGNSPLHF; cdr3_nt: TGTGCCAGCAGTTTCGTCGACAGGGGGAATTCACCCCTCCACTTT
j_call: TRBJ2-1; v_call: TRBV7-3; clone_size: .; d_call: TRBD1; cdr3_aa: CASSPQGTGGYNEQFF; cdr3_nt: TGTGCCAGCAGCCCCCAGGGGACAGGGGGCTACAATGAGCAGTTCTTC
j_call: TRBJ2-3; v_call: TRBV3-1; clone_size: few; d_call: .; cdr3_aa: CASSQREGAQYF; cdr3_nt: TGTGCCAGCAGCCAAAGGGAAGGAGCTCAGTATTTT
j_call: TRBJ2-3; v_call: TRBV7-6; clone_size: few; d_call: TRBD1; cdr3_aa: CASSGTGTADTQYF; cdr3_nt: TGTGCCAGCAGCGGTACAGGGACAGCAGATACGCAGTATTTT
j_call: TRBJ2-1; v_call: TRBV4-1; clone_size: few; d_call: TRBD1; cdr3_aa: CASRTYRGLVNEQFF; cdr3_nt: TGCGCCAGCCGAACTTACAGGGGGCTGGTGAATGAGCAGTTCTTC
j_call: TRBJ2-2; v_call: TRBV6-1; clone_size: .; d_call: TRBD1; cdr3_aa: CASSTTGVYTGELFF; cdr3_nt: TGTGCCAGCAGTACGACAGGGGTCTACACCGGGGAGCTGTTTTTT
j_call: TRBJ1-1; v_call: TRBV7-2; clone_size: .; d_call: TRBD1; cdr3_aa: CASSYPTGGYSTEAFF; cdr3_nt: TGTGCCAGCAGCTATCCGACAGGGGGCTACAGCACTGAAGCTTTCTTT
j_call: TRBJ1-4; v_call: TRBV3-1; clone_size: few; d_call: .; cdr3_aa: CASSHKRFPGAPTNEKLFF; cdr3_nt: TGTGCCAGCAGCCACAAGAGATTTCCCGGGGCCCCAACTAATGAAAAACTGTTTTTT
j_call: TRBJ2-5; v_call: TRBV7-9; clone_size: few; d_call: .; cdr3_aa: CASSLEKGIQETQYF; cdr3_nt: TGTGCCAGCAGCTTAGAGAAGGGGATCCAAGAGACCCAGTACTTC
j_call: TRBJ1-2; v_call: TRBV4-3; clone_size: .; d_call: .; cdr3_aa: CASSPGAYGYTF; cdr3_nt: TGCGCCAGCAGCCCAGGGGCCTATGGCTACACCTTC
j_call: TRBJ2-3; v_call: TRBV19; clone_size: few; d_call: TRBD1; cdr3_aa: CAARDRSTDTQYF; cdr3_nt: TGTGCCGCCAGGGACAGGAGCACAGATACGCAGTATTTT
j_call: TRBJ2-4; v_call: TRBV5-1; clone_size: .; d_call: .; cdr3_aa: CASSLDSRQLAKNIQYF; cdr3_nt: TGCGCCAGCAGCTTGGATTCGAGACAACTAGCCAAAAACATTCAGTACTTC
j_call: TRBJ1-2; v_call: TRBV5-1; clone_size: many; d_call: TRBD1; cdr3_aa: CASSRDSSYGYTF; cdr3_nt: TGCGCCAGCAGCAGGGACAGTTCGTATGGCTACACCTTC
j_call: TRBJ2-3; v_call: TRBV24-1; clone_size: .; d_call: .; cdr3_aa: CATSVKDTQYF; cdr3_nt: TGTGCCACCAGTGTAAAAGATACGCAGTATTTT
j_call: TRBJ2-1; v_call: TRBV10-3; clone_size: few; d_call: TRBD2; cdr3_aa: CAISEGKRGDLNEQFF; cdr3_nt: TGTGCCATCAGTGAAGGAAAGCGGGGGGATTTAAATGAGCAGTTCTTC
j_call: TRBJ2-5; v_call: TRBV18; clone_size: .; d_call: TRBD1; cdr3_aa: CASSNGTAQETQYF; cdr3_nt: TGTGCCAGCTCAAACGGGACAGCCCAAGAGACCCAGTACTTC
j_call: TRBJ2-1; v_call: TRBV5-1; clone_size: few; d_call: .; cdr3_aa: CASSFERGNEQFF; cdr3_nt: TGCGCCAGCAGCTTTGAACGGGGGAATGAGCAGTTCTTC
j_call: TRBJ1-3; v_call: TRBV18; clone_size: many; d_call: .; cdr3_aa: CASSPQSSGNTIYF; cdr3_nt: TGTGCCAGCTCACCCCAAAGTTCTGGAAACACCATATATTTT
j_call: TRBJ2-5; v_call: TRBV6-1; clone_size: .; d_call: .; cdr3_aa: CASSVAGFGETQYF; cdr3_nt: TGTGCCAGCAGTGTTGCAGGGTTCGGAGAGACCCAGTACTTC